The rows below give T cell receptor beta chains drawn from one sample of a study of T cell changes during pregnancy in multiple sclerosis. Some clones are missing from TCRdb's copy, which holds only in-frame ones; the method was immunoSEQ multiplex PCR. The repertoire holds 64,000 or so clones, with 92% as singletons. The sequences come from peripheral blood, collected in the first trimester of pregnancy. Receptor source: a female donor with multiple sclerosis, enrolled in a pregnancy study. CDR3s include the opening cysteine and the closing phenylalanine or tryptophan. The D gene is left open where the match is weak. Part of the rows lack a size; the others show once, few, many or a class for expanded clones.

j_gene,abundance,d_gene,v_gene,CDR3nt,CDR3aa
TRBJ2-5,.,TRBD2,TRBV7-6,TGTGCCAGCAGCGGGACTGTGTCGCGGGAGAGGAAGACCCAGTACTTC,CASSGTVSRERKTQYF
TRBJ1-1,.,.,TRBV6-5,TGTGCCAGCAGTTCACCGGGACTCAAGAACACTGAAGCTTTCTTT,CASSSPGLKNTEAFF
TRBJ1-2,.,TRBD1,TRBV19,TGTGCCAGTAGTAAGGGACAGGGGAAAGGCTACACCTTC,CASSKGQGKGYTF
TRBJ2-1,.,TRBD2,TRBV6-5,TGTGCCAGCGGGGAGGGGCTGGAGTACAATGAGCAGTTCTTC,CASGEGLEYNEQFF
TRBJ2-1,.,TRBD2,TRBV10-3,TGTGCCATCAGGGAGCTAGCGGGGGGGGGTGAGCAGTTCTTC,CAIRELAGGGEQFF
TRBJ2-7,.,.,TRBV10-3,TGTGCCATCATGGACATTCCCTACGAGCAGTACTTC,CAIMDIPYEQYF
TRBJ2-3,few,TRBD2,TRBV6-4,TGTGCCAGCAGCGAGCGGGAGGTAGATACGCAGTATTTT,CASSEREVDTQYF
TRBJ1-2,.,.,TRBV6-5,TGTGCCAGCGGAGCGACGTCATCTAACTATGGCTACACCTTC,CASGATSSNYGYTF
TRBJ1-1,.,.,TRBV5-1,TGCGCCAGCAGCGAGCGGACAGCTATCACTGAAGCTTTCTTT,CASSERTAITEAFF
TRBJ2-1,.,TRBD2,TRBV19,TGTGCCAGTAGAAGCGGGAGTAGGAATGAGCAGTTCTTC,CASRSGSRNEQFF
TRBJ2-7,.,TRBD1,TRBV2,TGTGCCAGCAGGGGGACAGGGGCTACCAACGAGCAGTACTTC,CASRGTGATNEQYF
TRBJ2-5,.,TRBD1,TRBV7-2,TGTGCCAGCAGCTCGGGACAGGGGGCTTTCGGGACCCAGTACTTC,CASSSGQGAFGTQYF
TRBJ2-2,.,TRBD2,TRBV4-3,TGCGCCAGCAGCCGTTCGACTAGCGGGACCGGGGAGCTGTTTTTT,CASSRSTSGTGELFF
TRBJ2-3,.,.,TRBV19,TGTGCCAGTAGTTATACCCGGGATACGCAGTATTTT,CASSYTRDTQYF
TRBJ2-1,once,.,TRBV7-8,TGTGCCAGCAGCTCCGGCCCCTTCAGGGATGAGCAGTTCTTC,CASSSGPFRDEQFF
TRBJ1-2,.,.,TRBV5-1,TGCGCCAGCAGCTTGGGGACACCTTATGGCTACACCTTC,CASSLGTPYGYTF
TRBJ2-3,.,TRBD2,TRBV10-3,TGTGCCATCAAGAGGGGAACCGGACTAGCGGGAGGGAGGGGCACAGATACGCAGTATTTT,CAIKRGTGLAGGRGTDTQYF
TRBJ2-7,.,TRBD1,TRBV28,TGTGCCAGCAGTTACACAGGGGTCCACGAGCAGTACTTC,CASSYTGVHEQYF
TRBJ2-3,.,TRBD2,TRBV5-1,TGCGCCAGCAGCTTGGCCACCCGGGCGGGAGGGATCACAGATACGCAGTATTTT,CASSLATRAGGITDTQYF
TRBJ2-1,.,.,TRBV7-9,TGTGCCAGCAGCCCCCGCAGAGGCTACAATGAGCAGTTCTTC,CASSPRRGYNEQFF
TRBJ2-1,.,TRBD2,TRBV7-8,TGTGCCAGCAGCTTAGGGCATCTAGCGGGGGGGTACAATGAGCAGTTCTTC,CASSLGHLAGGYNEQFF
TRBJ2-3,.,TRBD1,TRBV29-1,TGCAGCGTTGAATTCTGGGACAGAACTACAGATACGCAGTATTTT,CSVEFWDRTTDTQYF
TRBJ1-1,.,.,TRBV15,TGTGCCACCAGCAGAGCAGGGTTTGAAGCTTTCTTT,CATSRAGFEAFF
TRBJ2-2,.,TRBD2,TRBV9,TGTGCCAGCAGCGGAAGAGGACTAGCGGGAGGAACCGGGGAGCTGTTTTTT,CASSGRGLAGGTGELFF
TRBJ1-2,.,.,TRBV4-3,TGCGCCAGCAGCCAATTACAGTCAACTAACTATGGCTACACCTTC,CASSQLQSTNYGYTF
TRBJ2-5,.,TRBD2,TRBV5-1,TGCGCCAGCAGCCCCCGGGGGGGGAAGGAGACCCAGTACTTC,CASSPRGGKETQYF
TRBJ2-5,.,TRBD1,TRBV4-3,TGCGCCAGCAGCCGATTACCAACCGGGACAGGGTCAGAGACCCAGTACTTC,CASSRLPTGTGSETQYF
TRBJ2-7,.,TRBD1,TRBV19,TGTGCCAGTAGTAAGGTCCGGGACAGGGCCTACGAGCAGTACTTC,CASSKVRDRAYEQYF
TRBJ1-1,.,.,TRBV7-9,TGTGCCAGCAGCTTAGGCCAGGGGACTGAAGCTTTCTTT,CASSLGQGTEAFF
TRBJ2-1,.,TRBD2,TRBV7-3,TGTGCCAGCAGCCGGGGACTAAACTCCTACAATGAGCAGTTCTTC,CASSRGLNSYNEQFF